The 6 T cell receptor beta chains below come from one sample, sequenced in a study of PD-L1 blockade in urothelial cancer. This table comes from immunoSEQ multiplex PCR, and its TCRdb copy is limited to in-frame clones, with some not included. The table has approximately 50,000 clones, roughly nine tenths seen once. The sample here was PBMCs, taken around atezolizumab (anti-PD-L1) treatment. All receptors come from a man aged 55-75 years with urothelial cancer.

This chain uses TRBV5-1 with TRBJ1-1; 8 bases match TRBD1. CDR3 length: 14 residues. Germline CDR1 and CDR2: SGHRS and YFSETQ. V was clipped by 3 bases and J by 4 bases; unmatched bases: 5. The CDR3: CASSSFRGPTEAFF. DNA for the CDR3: TGCGCCAGCAGCTCATTCAGGGGGCCCACTGAAGCTTTCTTT.

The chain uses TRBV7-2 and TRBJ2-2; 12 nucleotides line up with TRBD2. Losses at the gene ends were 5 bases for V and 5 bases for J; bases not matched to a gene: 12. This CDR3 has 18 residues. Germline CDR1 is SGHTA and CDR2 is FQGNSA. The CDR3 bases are TGTGCCAGCAGCATAGGACTAGCGGGGCCGGCGGTAACCGGGGAGCTGTTTTTT. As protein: CASSIGLAGPAVTGELFF.

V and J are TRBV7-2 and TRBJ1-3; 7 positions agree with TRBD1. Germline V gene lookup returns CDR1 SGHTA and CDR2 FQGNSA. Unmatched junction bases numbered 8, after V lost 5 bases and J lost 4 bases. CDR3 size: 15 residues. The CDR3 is CASSPQLTGGNTIYF. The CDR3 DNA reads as TGTGCCAGCAGCCCCCAGCTGACAGGGGGAAACACCATATATTTT.

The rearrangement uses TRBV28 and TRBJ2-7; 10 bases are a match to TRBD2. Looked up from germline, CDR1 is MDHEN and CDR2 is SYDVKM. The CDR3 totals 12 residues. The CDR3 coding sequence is TGTGCCAGCAGTTTAAATAGCGGGGGGATTTCTGTC. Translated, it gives CASSLNSGGISV.

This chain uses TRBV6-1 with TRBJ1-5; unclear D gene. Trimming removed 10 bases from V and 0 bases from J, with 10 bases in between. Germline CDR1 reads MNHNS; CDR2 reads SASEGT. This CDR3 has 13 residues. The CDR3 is CATLQNSNQPQHF. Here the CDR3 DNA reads TGTGCCACTTTACAGAATAGCAATCAGCCCCAGCATTTT.

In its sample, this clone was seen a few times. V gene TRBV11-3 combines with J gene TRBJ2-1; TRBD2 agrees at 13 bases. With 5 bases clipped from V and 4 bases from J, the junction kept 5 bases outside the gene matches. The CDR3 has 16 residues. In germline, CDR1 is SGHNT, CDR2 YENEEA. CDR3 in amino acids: CASSLGTSGVYNEQFF. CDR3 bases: TGTGCCAGCAGCCTGGGGACTAGCGGGGTTTACAATGAGCAGTTCTTC. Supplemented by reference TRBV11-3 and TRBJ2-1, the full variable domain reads EAGVVQSPRYKIIEKKQPVAFWCNPISGHNTLYWYLQNLGQGPELLIRYENEEAVDDSQLPKDRFSAERLKGVDSTLKIQPAELGDSAVYLCASSLGTSGVYNEQFFGPGTRLTVL.